The 27 T cell receptor beta chains presented below share a single source sample, sequenced in a study of OX40 agonist ivuxolimab in advanced cancers. The assay was immunoSEQ multiplex PCR, and TCRdb's table has in-frame clones only and misses some. This sample has around 70,000 clones, with around 84% found just once. Sequences were derived from CD4+ or CD8+ T cells sorted from blood, sampled in a trial of the OX40 agonist ivuxolimab. The origin of the receptors is an adult with an advanced solid tumor such as melanoma, head and neck, liver or kidney cancer.

The V call is TRBV19, the J call TRBJ1-2; D unresolved. The germline V gene encodes CDR1 LNHDA and CDR2 SQIVND (reference sequence). V lost 6 bases to trimming and J lost 9 bases, with 14 bases between them. The CDR3 spans 12 residues. The chain's CDR3 is CASRNRRKSYTF. The CDR3 DNA is TGTGCCAGTAGGAACAGACGAAAAAGCTACACCTTC.

This rearrangement joins TRBV7-8 to TRBJ1-6, with D possibly TRBD1 on 5 matching bases. The CDR3 totals 14 residues. Germline lookup yields CDR1 SGHVS and CDR2 FQNEAQ. V was shortened by 3 bases and J by 10 bases, with 13 bases between the two germline ends. The CDR3 here is CASSLGDSGSPLHF. CDR3 coding DNA: TGTGCCAGCAGCTTGGGGGATTCCGGGTCACCCCTCCACTTT.

This chain joins TRBV18 and TRBJ2-6; the D gene is possibly TRBD1 (6 bases). Trimming pared 3 bases from V and 4 bases from J, leaving 16 bases between. The CDR3 runs to 17 residues. Germline assignment: CDR1 KGHSH and CDR2 LQKENI. The CDR3 region is CASSPSVSGAGANVLTF. CDR3 nucleotide sequence: TGTGCCAGCTCACCCTCGGTTTCAGGGGCAGGGGCCAACGTCCTGACTTTC. Combining the CDR3 with reference TRBV18 and TRBJ2-6 gives the whole variable domain NAGVMQNPRHLVRRRGQEARLRCSPMKGHSHVYWYRQLPEEGLKFMVYLQKENIIDESGMPKERFSAEFPKEGPSILRIQQVVRGDSAAYFCASSPSVSGAGANVLTFGAGSRLTVL.

The chain joins TRBV12-5 to TRBJ1-1; 8 nucleotides agree with TRBD1. J lost 4 bases, V lost 0 bases, and 1 base had no gene match. In germline, CDR1 is LGHNT, CDR2 FRNRAP. This CDR3 region has 14 residues. As DNA, the CDR3 is TGTGCTAGTGGTTTGGTACAGGGGGGCACTGAAGCTTTCTTT. The encoded protein is CASGLVQGGTEAFF.

The rearrangement links TRBV5-1 to TRBJ2-5; unclear D gene. Between the trimmed V and J ends, which lost 4 bases and 2 bases, there was a span of 9 bases. Per the germline V gene, CDR1 is SGHRS and CDR2 is YFSETQ. This CDR3 is built from 13 residues. The CDR3 spells CASSGAAQETQYF. The CDR3 DNA reads TGCGCCAGCAGCGGAGCAGCTCAAGAGACCCAGTACTTC.

J is TRBJ2-1 and V is TRBV11-2; D uncertain. CDR1 is SGHAT, CDR2 FQNNGV, per germline. V shed 0 bases and J shed 6 bases, with 12 bases lying between them. This CDR3 is built from 15 residues. The CDR3 region has the DNA TGTGCCAGCAGCTTAGATCGGCCCTTAGGCAATGAGCAGTTCTTC. Translation: CASSLDRPLGNEQFF.

This clone was observed a single time. The chain is built from TRBV25-1 and TRBJ2-5; weak D call: TRBD2 (6 bases). V was trimmed by 3 bases and J by 2 bases, leaving 13 bases between them. Germline CDR1 MGHDK, CDR2 SYGVNS. The CDR3 extends over 15 amino acids. CDR3 DNA: TGTGCCAGCAGTGAGGGGGGAGTCAGACAAGAGACCCAGTACTTC. It is translated as CASSEGGVRQETQYF.

This rearrangement joins TRBV27 to TRBJ2-3, with TRBD2 matching over 9 bases. This CDR3 contains 18 residues. CDR1 is MNHEY and CDR2 is SMNVEV in the germline V gene (reference sequence). Unmatched junction bases numbered 9, after V lost 2 bases and J lost 0 bases. CDR3 in amino acids: CASSLVRGGRSSTDTQYF. The CDR3 nucleotides are TGTGCCAGCAGTTTAGTGCGGGGGGGCCGCTCTAGCACAGATACGCAGTATTTT.

The chain recombines TRBV5-4 with TRBJ2-5; 8 positions match TRBD2. With V trimmed by 1 base and J by 4 bases, 6 bases remained unmatched. The germline CDR1 and CDR2 sequences are SGHNT and YYREEE (reference sequence). The CDR3 totals 15 residues. CDR3: CASSLWSGGGETQYF. The CDR3 DNA sequence: TGTGCCAGCAGCTTGTGGAGCGGGGGAGGAGAGACCCAGTACTTC.

The CDR3 sequence: CASSTQSDTQYF. CDR3 coding DNA: TGTGCCAGTAGTACCCAGTCAGATACGCAGTATTTT. The chain has TRBV19 and TRBJ2-3; no clear D gene. The germline V gene has CDR1 LNHDA and CDR2 SQIVND (reference sequence). Trimming removed 4 bases from V and 4 bases from J, with 6 bases in between. The CDR3 is 12 amino acids.

This clone was found many times. V is TRBV6-1 and J is TRBJ1-5, with unresolved D. CDR1 and CDR2 from the germline V gene are MNHNS and SASEGT. V lost 4 bases to trimming and J lost 5 bases, with 9 bases between them. There are 13 residues in the CDR3. CDR3 nucleotides: TGTGCCAGCAGTGCAAACAGCGATCAGCCCCAGCATTTT. Its protein product is CASSANSDQPQHF.

This clone was seen just once. This chain joins TRBV6-5 and TRBJ1-6; D unresolved. This CDR3 has 14 residues. Trimming took off 4 bases at V and 10 bases at J, with 14 bases between the two ends. Germline V gene lookup returns CDR1 MNHEY and CDR2 SVGAGI. CDR3 DNA: TGTGCCAGCAGTTTCGGCAGTTTCGGATCACCCCTCCACTTT. Its translation is CASSFGSFGSPLHF.

The genes are TRBV14 and TRBJ2-4, with a tentative D call TRBD1 (5 bases). Trimming cost V 1 base and J 0 bases, with 13 bases left between them. The CDR3 has 17 residues. CDR1 and CDR2 (germline): SGHDN, FVKESK. This chain's CDR3 is CASSQGSQGLAKNIQYF. The CDR3 nucleotides read TGTGCCAGCAGCCAAGGCTCGCAGGGCTTAGCCAAAAACATTCAGTACTTC.

This chain links TRBV7-8 with TRBJ1-2, with TRBD1 as a possible D gene (5 bases). The length of the CDR3 is 14 residues. V lost 5 bases and J lost 7, with 17 bases in between. Germline V lookup: CDR1 SGHVS, CDR2 FQNEAQ. CDR3 residues: CASSKEGRRGGYTF. In DNA form, the CDR3 reads TGTGCCAGCAGCAAGGAAGGGAGGAGGGGTGGCTACACCTTC. Complete variable domain (other parts from reference TRBV7-8 and TRBJ1-2): GAGVSQSPRYKVAKRGQDVALRCDPISGHVSLFWYQQALGQGPEFLTYFQNEAQLDKSGLPSDRFFAERPEGSVSTLKIQRTQQEDSAVYLCASSKEGRRGGYTFGSGTRLTVV.

The J gene is TRBJ1-1, the V gene TRBV4-2; no clear D gene. Germline V gene lookup returns CDR1 LGHNA and CDR2 YNFKEQ. The CDR3 is 14 residues long. Trimming left V 4 bases short and J 1 base short, with 10 bases between. Here the CDR3 DNA reads TGTGCCAGCAGCCGATTTGACGGGAACACTGAAGCTTTCTTT. It is translated as CASSRFDGNTEAFF.

The chain uses TRBV18 and TRBJ2-2, with TRBD2 matching 10 bases. The V and J ends lost 5 bases and 4 bases, in that order; junction bases with no gene match: 22. The CDR3 sequence is 21 residues long. Looked up from germline, CDR1 is KGHSH and CDR2 is LQKENI. Here the CDR3 reads CASSSTHPGNSGGHGTGELFF. The CDR3 region has the DNA TGTGCCAGCTCATCCACCCACCCCGGGAATAGCGGGGGGCACGGCACCGGGGAGCTGTTTTTT.

This clone occurred once. J is TRBJ1-1 and V is TRBV5-1; possible D gene TRBD1, 5 bases. The CDR3 is made up of 14 amino acids. V lost 0 bases and J lost 1, with 7 bases in between. In germline, CDR1 is SGHRS, CDR2 YFSETQ. In DNA form, the CDR3 reads TGCGCCAGCAGCTTGGCCAGGGCGAACACTGAAGCTTTCTTT. Translation: CASSLARANTEAFF.

The rearrangement joins TRBV6-5 to TRBJ2-2; 8 bases are shared with TRBD1. With V trimmed by 7 bases and J by 3 bases, 7 bases remained unmatched. CDR1 and CDR2 from the germline V gene are MNHEY and SVGAGI. The CDR3 is 15 amino acids. The CDR3 region has the DNA TGTGCCAGCATCCCGACAGGGGTGTACACCGGGGAGCTGTTTTTT. Its protein is CASIPTGVYTGELFF.

The chain is built from TRBV18 and TRBJ2-5; 9 bases are a match to TRBD2. CDR3 length: 15 residues. V shed 2 bases and J 7 bases; nucleotides not matched to a gene: 8. CDR1 KGHSH and CDR2 LQKENI come from the germline V gene. CDR3 nucleotides: TGTGCCAGCTCACCAGAGCGGGGGGCCTCCGGGACCCAGTACTTC. Translation gives CASSPERGASGTQYF.

This clone turned up a few times. The gene calls are TRBV10-3 and TRBJ1-3; no clear D. Germline-derived CDR1 and CDR2 are ENHRY and SYGVKD. This CDR3 is built from 12 residues. V gave up 7 bases and J gave up 9 bases, with 13 bases separating them. The CDR3 region is CAIKEERRTIYF. The CDR3 DNA follows: TGTGCCATCAAGGAAGAGAGACGCACCATATATTTT.

This chain joins TRBV18 and TRBJ2-2; D possibly corresponds to TRBD2 (7 bases). Germline assignment: CDR1 KGHSH and CDR2 LQKENI. V was trimmed by 3 bases and J by 2 bases, leaving 13 bases between them. The CDR3 contains 16 residues. The CDR3 protein is CASSPSGGPNTGELFF. The CDR3 coding sequence is TGTGCCAGCTCACCCTCGGGGGGCCCCAACACCGGGGAGCTGTTTTTT.

This clone was seen a handful of times. The rearrangement links TRBV7-2 to TRBJ1-3; 7 positions agree with TRBD1. There are 14 residues in the CDR3. Losses at the gene ends were 3 bases for V and 1 base for J; bases not matched to a gene: 0. Germline values: CDR1 SGHTA, CDR2 FQGNSA. CDR3 amino acids: CASSLDRSGNTIYF. DNA of the CDR3: TGTGCCAGCAGCTTGGACAGGTCTGGAAACACCATATATTTT.

This chain links TRBV5-5 with TRBJ2-7, with 12 bases aligning to TRBD1. The CDR3 extends over 15 amino acids. The junction had 8 bases not matched to a gene; V was cut back by 4 bases and J by 6 bases. Germline lookup yields CDR1 SGHKS and CDR2 YYEKEE (reference sequence). The CDR3 spells CASSPRDRGRTEQYF. For the CDR3, the DNA is TGTGCCAGCAGCCCAAGGGACAGGGGGCGCACCGAGCAGTACTTC.

This clone was detected ten times or more. This chain links TRBV5-1 with TRBJ1-2; TRBD1 aligns across 7 bases. J gave up 8 bases and V 4 bases, and 14 bases lay outside the gene matches. Germline assignment: CDR1 SGHRS and CDR2 YFSETQ. The CDR3 covers 15 residues. This CDR3 is CASSPRGAGRVGYTF. CDR3 bases: TGCGCCAGCAGCCCCAGGGGGGCAGGGCGTGTCGGCTACACCTTC.

CDR3 region: CASSPPGQGGNSPLHF. The CDR3 DNA is TGTGCCAGCTCACCGCCGGGACAGGGGGGTAATTCACCCCTCCACTTT. The chain has TRBV18 and TRBJ1-6, with 11 bases lining up with TRBD1. Germline V gene data show CDR1 as KGHSH and CDR2 as LQKENI. Trimming removed 3 bases from V and 6 bases from J; junction bases left unmatched: 4. The CDR3 has 16 amino acids. Complete variable domain (other parts from reference TRBV18 and TRBJ1-6): NAGVMQNPRHLVRRRGQEARLRCSPMKGHSHVYWYRQLPEEGLKFMVYLQKENIIDESGMPKERFSAEFPKEGPSILRIQQVVRGDSAAYFCASSPPGQGGNSPLHFGNGTRLTVT.

This chain links TRBV29-1 with TRBJ1-2; D remains unclear. Between the trimmed V and J ends, which lost 6 bases and 7 bases, there was a span of 3 bases. Germline V CDR1 and CDR2: SQVTM, ANQGSEA. The length of the CDR3 is 8 residues. DNA of the CDR3: TGCAGCGTCGGTGGCTACACCTTC. Its translation: CSVGGYTF.

V usage is TRBV5-1 and J usage is TRBJ1-1; a possible D gene is TRBD1 (6 bases). This CDR3 comprises 16 residues. The V end lost 0 bases, the J end lost 1 base, and 13 bases lay between the germline ends. Germline V gene data show CDR1 as SGHRS and CDR2 as YFSETQ. The CDR3 DNA is TGCGCCAGCAGCTTGGTTGGGGGCGTCTCGAACACTGAAGCTTTCTTT. This gives the protein CASSLVGGVSNTEAFF.